This T cell receptor beta chain was sequenced for a study of T cells after yellow fever vaccination. TCRdb redid the calling of the 5' RACE reads with MiXCR, one entry per CDR3 protein. The sample has under 400,000 distinct CDR3 sequences; approximately 12% are singletons. Trimming pared 0 bases from V and 0 bases from J, leaving 12 bases between. The CDR3 contains 17 residues. CDR1 is LGHNA and CDR2 is YNFKEQ in the germline V gene. This clonotype was detected a few times. The sequence was collected from a man younger than 30 who received the YFV17D yellow fever vaccine. V is TRBV4-2 and J is TRBJ1-3, with D unclear. The material sequenced was CD4+ T cells sorted from PBMCs, taken 15 days after the yellow fever booster vaccination. DNA for the CDR3: TGTGCCAGCAGCCAAGATTTGCCCAGTTACTCTGGAAACACCATATATTTT. Residues: CASSQDLPSYSGNTIYF.